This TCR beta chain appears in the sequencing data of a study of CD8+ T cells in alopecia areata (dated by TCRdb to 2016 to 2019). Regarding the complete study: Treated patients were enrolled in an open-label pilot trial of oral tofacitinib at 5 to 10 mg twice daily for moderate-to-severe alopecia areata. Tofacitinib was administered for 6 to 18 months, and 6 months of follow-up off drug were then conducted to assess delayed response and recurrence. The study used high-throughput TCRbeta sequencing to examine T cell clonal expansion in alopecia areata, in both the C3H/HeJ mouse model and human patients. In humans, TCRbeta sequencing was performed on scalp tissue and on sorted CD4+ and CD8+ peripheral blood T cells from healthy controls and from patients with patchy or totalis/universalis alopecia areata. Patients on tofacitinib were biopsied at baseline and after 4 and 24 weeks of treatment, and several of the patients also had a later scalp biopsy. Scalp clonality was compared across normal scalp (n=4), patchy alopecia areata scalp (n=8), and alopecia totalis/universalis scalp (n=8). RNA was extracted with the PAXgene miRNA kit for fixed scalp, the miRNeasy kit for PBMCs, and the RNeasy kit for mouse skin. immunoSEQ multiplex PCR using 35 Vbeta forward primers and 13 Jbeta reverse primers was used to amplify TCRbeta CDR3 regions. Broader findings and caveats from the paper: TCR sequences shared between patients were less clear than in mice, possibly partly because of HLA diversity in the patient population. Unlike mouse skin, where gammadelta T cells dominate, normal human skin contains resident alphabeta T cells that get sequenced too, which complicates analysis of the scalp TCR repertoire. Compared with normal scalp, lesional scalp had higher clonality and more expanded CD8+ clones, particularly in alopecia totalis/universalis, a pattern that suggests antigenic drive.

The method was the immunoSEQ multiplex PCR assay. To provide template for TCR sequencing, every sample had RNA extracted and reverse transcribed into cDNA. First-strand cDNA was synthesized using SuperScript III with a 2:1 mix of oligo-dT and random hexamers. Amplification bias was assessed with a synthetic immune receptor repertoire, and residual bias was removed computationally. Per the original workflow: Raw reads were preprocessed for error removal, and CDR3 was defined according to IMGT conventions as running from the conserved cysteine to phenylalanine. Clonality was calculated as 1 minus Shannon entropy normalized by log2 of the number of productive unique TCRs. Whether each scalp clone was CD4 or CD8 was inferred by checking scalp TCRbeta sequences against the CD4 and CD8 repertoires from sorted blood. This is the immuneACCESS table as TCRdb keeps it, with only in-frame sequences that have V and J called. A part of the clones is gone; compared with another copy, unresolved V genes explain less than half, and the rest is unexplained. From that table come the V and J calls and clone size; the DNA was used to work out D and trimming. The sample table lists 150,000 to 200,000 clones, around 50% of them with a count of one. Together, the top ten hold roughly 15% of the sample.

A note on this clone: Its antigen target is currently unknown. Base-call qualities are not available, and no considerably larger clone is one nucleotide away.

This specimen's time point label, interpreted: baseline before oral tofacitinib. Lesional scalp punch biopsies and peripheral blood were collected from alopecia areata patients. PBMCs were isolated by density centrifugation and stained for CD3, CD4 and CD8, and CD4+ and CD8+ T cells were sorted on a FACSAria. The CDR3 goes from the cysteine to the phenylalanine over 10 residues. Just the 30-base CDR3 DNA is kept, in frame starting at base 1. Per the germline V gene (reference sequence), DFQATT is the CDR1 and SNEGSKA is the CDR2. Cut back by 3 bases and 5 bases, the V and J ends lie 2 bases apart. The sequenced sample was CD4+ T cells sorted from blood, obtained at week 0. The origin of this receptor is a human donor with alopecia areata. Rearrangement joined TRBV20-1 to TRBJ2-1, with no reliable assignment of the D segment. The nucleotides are TGCAGTGCTAGTCACAATGAGCAGTTCTTC. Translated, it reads CSASHNEQFF.